What follows are 17 T cell receptor beta chains derived from one specimen sequenced in a study of T cells in Graves' hyperthyroidism and ophthalmopathy. Amplified regions were TCR beta CDR3 sequences from RNA transcripts. When the TCR CDR3 underwent first-round RT-PCR, the HTBI primer set was used. TCRdb reanalysed the multiplex PCR reads using MiXCR and keeps one entry per CDR3 protein. Of approximately 600,000 distinct CDR3 sequences listed, 12% to 15% were seen once; the top ten hold around 7%. Sequenced sample: blood. The receptors originated from a woman aged 18-35 years with Graves' ophthalmopathy.

Regarding this clonotype: The junction shows a germline mismatch at one end, possibly a read error. The V call is TRBV6-1, the J call TRBJ1-5, with 7 positions matching TRBD1. The CDR3 has 12 amino acids. CDR1 is MNHNS, CDR2 SASEGT, per germline. The CDR3 loop is CASCDREGPQHF. CDR3 in DNA: TGTGCCAGCTGTGACAGGGAGGGGCCCCAGCATTTT.

The chain uses TRBV3-1 and TRBJ2-7; a weak D match, TRBD1 (5 bases). The V and J ends lost 0 bases and 12 bases respectively, with 18 bases between them. Germline values: CDR1 LGHDT, CDR2 YNNKEL (reference sequence). The CDR3 runs 14 residues. The chain's CDR3 is CASSQEMGPLPRYF. In DNA, the CDR3 is TGTGCCAGCAGCCAAGAAATGGGGCCCCTACCGCGGTACTTC.

This clonotype showed up many times. This chain connects TRBV6-2 or TRBV6-3 to TRBJ1-1, with 7 bases aligning to TRBD1. After removal of 4 bases from V and 3 bases from J, the junction contained 8 bases not matched to a gene. Germline assignment: CDR1 MNHEY and CDR2 SVGEGT. The CDR3 spans 15 residues. The CDR3 is CASSWSGGEYTEAFF. CDR3 bases: TGTGCCAGCAGTTGGTCAGGGGGAGAGTACACTGAAGCTTTCTTT.

This clonotype came up many times. The V and J genes are TRBV29-1 and TRBJ2-7; TRBD1 matches 7 bases. The CDR3 has 14 residues. J gave up 2 bases and V 4 bases, and 8 bases lay outside the gene matches. Germline V gene data show CDR1 as SQVTM and CDR2 as ANQGSEA. CDR3 nucleotides: TGCAGCGTTGTAGGGCAGGGGGTGACCTACGAGCAGTACTTC. Protein product: CSVVGQGVTYEQYF.

The table lists this clonotype with many counts. The chain joins TRBV20-1 to TRBJ2-3; 11 bases fit TRBD2. The germline CDR1 and CDR2 sequences are DFQATT and SNEGSKA (reference sequence). V was clipped by 5 bases and J by 5 bases; unmatched bases: 3. The CDR3 is 13 residues long. In DNA form, the CDR3 reads TGCAGTGCTCCCCTAGCGGGGGGAGATACGCAGTATTTT. Its translation is CSAPLAGGDTQYF.

The sample holds a few counts of this clonotype. V is TRBV18 and J is TRBJ2-1; 7 bases line up with TRBD1. The CDR3 covers 18 residues. With 1 base clipped from V and 3 bases from J, the junction kept 12 bases outside the gene matches. The V gene's germline CDR1 is KGHSH and CDR2 LQKENI. The CDR3 DNA reads as TGTGCCAGCTCACCACGAGAAGGGGGCTCGGGGATCTACAATGAGCAGTTCTTC. Translated, it gives CASSPREGGSGIYNEQFF.

V usage is TRBV5-6 and J usage is TRBJ1-2; 9 bases match TRBD1. Germline V CDR1 and CDR2: SGHDT, YYEEEE. The CDR3 runs to 16 residues. Unmatched junction bases numbered 7, after V lost 1 base and J lost 3 bases. The CDR3 loop reads CASSLPWGQGYYGYTF. In DNA form, the CDR3 reads TGTGCCAGCAGCTTGCCCTGGGGACAGGGCTACTATGGCTACACCTTC.

Ten or more counts support this clonotype. The rearrangement uses TRBV20-1 and TRBJ2-3; 15 bases line up with TRBD2. J was trimmed by 2 bases and V by 6 bases; bases with no gene match: 6. Looked up from germline, CDR1 is DFQATT and CDR2 is SNEGSKA (reference sequence). The CDR3 consists of 16 residues. CDR3 DNA: TGCAGTGCCCAAGGACTAGCGGGAGGGCCCACAGATACGCAGTATTTT. It yields the protein CSAQGLAGGPTDTQYF.

The chain combines TRBV12-3 or TRBV12-4 with TRBJ2-7, with 12 bases matching TRBD1. CDR3 length equals 15 residues. Unmatched junction bases numbered 8, after V lost 5 bases and J lost 6 bases. CDR3 in DNA: TGTGCCAGCAGTGTCCTCCGGGACAGGGGGCGCGAGCAGTACTTC. Translated: CASSVLRDRGREQYF.

About this clonotype itself: The junction departs from the called germline gene at one end, perhaps through a read error. The CDR3 sequence: CTSSEGLNRGYGYTF. In DNA, the CDR3 is TGTACCAGCAGTGAGGGTCTGAACAGGGGTTATGGCTACACCTTC. J is TRBJ1-2 and V is TRBV2; 7 nucleotides align to TRBD1. The germline V gene encodes CDR1 SNHLY and CDR2 FYNNEI. This CDR3 is 15 amino acids long.

The table lists this clonotype with a few counts. This sequence joins TRBV4-1 and TRBJ2-2, with a tentative D call TRBD1 (6 bases). Germline CDR1 is MGHRA and CDR2 is YSYEKL. CDR3 length: 15 residues. V lost 8 bases, J lost 0 bases, and 13 bases lay in between. The chain's CDR3 is CASGRDTSNTGELFF. The CDR3 region has the DNA TGCGCCAGCGGTCGGGACACCTCGAACACCGGGGAGCTGTTTTTT.

J is TRBJ2-1 and V is TRBV10-3; TRBD2 might be the D (6 bases). CDR1 ENHRY and CDR2 SYGVKD come from the germline V gene. V was clipped by 7 bases and J by 6 bases, with 16 bases between them. This CDR3 contains 14 residues. CDR3: CAINGPGEGNEQFF. For the CDR3, the DNA is TGTGCCATCAATGGCCCGGGAGAGGGCAATGAGCAGTTCTTC.

This clonotype appeared a few times. The chain employs TRBV7-3 and TRBJ2-1; weak D call: TRBD2 (6 bases). Trimming stripped 5 bases from V and 6 bases from J, with 14 bases between. Germline CDR1 SGHTA, CDR2 FQGTGA. The CDR3 length is 14 residues. CDR3 loop: CASSRMTSFNEQFF. DNA of the CDR3: TGTGCCAGCAGCCGCATGACTAGTTTCAATGAGCAGTTCTTC.

This clonotype came up many times. The chain is built from TRBV6-6 and TRBJ2-5; D possibly matches TRBD1 or TRBD2 (5 bases each). Germline CDR1 is MNHNY and CDR2 is SVGAGI (reference sequence). The CDR3 runs to 14 residues. V lost 0 bases to trimming and J lost 13 bases, with 18 bases between them. In DNA form, the CDR3 reads TGTGCCAGCAGTTACTCGACGGGGCGGACCAGGAGGTACTTC. It yields the protein CASSYSTGRTRRYF.

This clonotype appeared many times. The chain links TRBV28 to TRBJ1-4; unclear D gene. Germline V gene lookup returns CDR1 MDHEN and CDR2 SYDVKM. The V end lost 5 bases, the J end lost 4 bases, and 17 bases lay between the germline ends. The CDR3 extends over 16 amino acids. CDR3 region: CASSQPPTANNEKLFF. Written as DNA, the CDR3 is TGTGCCAGCAGTCAGCCCCCAACAGCTAATAATGAAAAACTGTTTTTT.

This clonotype was observed a few times. The chain combines TRBV20-1 with TRBJ2-7, with 9 positions matching TRBD1. This CDR3 spans 18 amino acids. CDR1 is DFQATT, CDR2 SNEGSKA, per germline (reference sequence). J was trimmed by 2 bases and V by 7 bases; bases with no gene match: 21. The CDR3 nucleotides are TGCAGTGGCTCAAATCCCCCCTACCGGGACAGGGATGCCTACGAGCAGTACTTC. Protein product: CSGSNPPYRDRDAYEQYF.

This clonotype was counted many times. This chain connects TRBV24-1 to TRBJ2-3; perhaps TRBD1 as D (6 bases). The CDR3 is 14 amino acids. The germline V gene encodes CDR1 KGHDR and CDR2 SFDVKD. Trimming took off 7 bases at V and 3 bases at J, with 13 bases between the two ends. CDR3 in DNA: TGTGCCACCAGGGGGGCAGGCATGACAGATACGCAGTATTTT. Its translation is CATRGAGMTDTQYF.